The T cell receptor beta chain described here comes from a study of cytotoxic CD8 clonotypes in ibrutinib-treated CLL. Overall study context: Response samples came after a median about 11 months of treatment, range 6 to 36. Study results and caveats: Baseline values of clonality outstripped age-matched healthy donors and followed circulating CD8+ T-cell counts.

Data came from immunoSEQ multiplex PCR; TCRdb stores just in-frame clones and leaves some out. The table has a few hundred thousand clones, over 55% seen once. CDR3 length: 14 amino acids. V lost 3 bases and J lost 3, with 12 bases in between. Germline V gene data show CDR1 as SGHRS and CDR2 as YFSETQ. This clone has a single count. Its specificity is unknown. The receptor was derived from a human donor with chronic lymphocytic leukemia. The sample here was PBMCs, taken after 36 months of ibrutinib treatment. The chain couples TRBV5-1 to TRBJ1-1; D not resolved. The CDR3 nucleotides are TGCGCCAGCAGCTGGGCGGGAAGCGACACTGAAGCTTTCTTT. Translation: CASSWAGSDTEAFF.